This T cell receptor beta chain was identified in a study of cytomegalovirus exposure and HLA in healthy donors. Study-wide results and limits: Among TCR beta chains, those listed as cytomegalovirus-associated numbered about 160.

This clone was seen more than once but under ten times. Its antigen is as yet unknown. The CDR3 consists of 14 residues. The V gene's germline CDR1 is MNHNY and CDR2 SVGAGI (reference sequence). The V end lost 2 bases, the J end lost 8 bases, and 12 bases lay between the germline ends. The PCR was carried out with 60 Vbeta primers and 13 Jbeta primers. Assay: immunoSEQ multiplex PCR; the TCRdb copy retains only in-frame clones and omits some. The table lists roughly 90,000 clones, around four fifths of them singletons. This rearrangement joins TRBV6-6 to TRBJ1-4; tentatively, D is TRBD1 (5 bases). The sequencing input was PBMCs. This TCR came from a man between 25 and 39 years old in good health and CMV-seropositive. The CDR3 is CASSYGQGGEKLFF. In DNA, the CDR3 is TGTGCCAGCAGTTACGGGCAGGGTGGAGAAAAACTGTTTTTT.